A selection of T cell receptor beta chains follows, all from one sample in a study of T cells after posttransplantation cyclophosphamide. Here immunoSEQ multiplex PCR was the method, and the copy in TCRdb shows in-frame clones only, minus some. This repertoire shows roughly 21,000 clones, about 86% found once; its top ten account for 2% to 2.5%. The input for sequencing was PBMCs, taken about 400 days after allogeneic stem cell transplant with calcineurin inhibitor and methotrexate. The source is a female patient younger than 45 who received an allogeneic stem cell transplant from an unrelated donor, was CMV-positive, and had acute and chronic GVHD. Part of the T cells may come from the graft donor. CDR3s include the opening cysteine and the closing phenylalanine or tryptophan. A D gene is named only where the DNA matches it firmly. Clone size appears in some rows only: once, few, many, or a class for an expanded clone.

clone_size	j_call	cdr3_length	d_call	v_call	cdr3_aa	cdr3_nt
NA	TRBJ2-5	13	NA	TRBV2	CASRVTGSETQYF	TGTGCCAGCAGGGTTACAGGGTCAGAGACCCAGTACTTC
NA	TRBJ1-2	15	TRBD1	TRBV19	CASRTSTGGENGYTF	TGTGCCAGCCGTACCTCAACAGGGGGCGAGAATGGCTACACCTTC
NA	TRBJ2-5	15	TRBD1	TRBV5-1	CASSFQGVYQETQYF	TGCGCCAGCAGCTTTCAGGGGGTGTACCAAGAGACCCAGTACTTC
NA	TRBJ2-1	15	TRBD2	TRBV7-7	CASSLTSGAYNEQFF	TGTGCTAGCAGCTTAACTAGCGGAGCTTACAATGAGCAGTTCTTC
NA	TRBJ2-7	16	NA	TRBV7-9	CASSPLSGVRGYEQYF	TGTGCCAGCAGCCCCCTTTCCGGGGTCAGGGGATACGAGCAGTACTTC
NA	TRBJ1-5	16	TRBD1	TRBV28	CASGYRGAYSNQPQHF	TGTGCCAGCGGATACAGGGGGGCGTATAGCAATCAGCCCCAGCATTTT
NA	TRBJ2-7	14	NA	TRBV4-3	CASSQDLGGYEQYF	TGCGCCAGCAGCCAAGATCTAGGAGGGTACGAGCAGTACTTC
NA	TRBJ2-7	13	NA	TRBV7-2	CASSLISLYEQYF	TGTGCCAGCAGCTTAATTTCCCTCTACGAGCAGTACTTC
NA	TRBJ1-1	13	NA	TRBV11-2	CASSLGLRTEAFF	TGTGCCAGCAGCTTAGGATTACGGACTGAAGCTTTCTTT
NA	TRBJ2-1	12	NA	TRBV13	CASSLRGNEQFF	TGTGCCAGCAGCTTACGCGGAAATGAGCAGTTCTTC
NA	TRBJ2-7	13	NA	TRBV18	CASSPSLVYEQYF	TGTGCCAGCTCACCATCCCTAGTCTACGAGCAGTACTTC
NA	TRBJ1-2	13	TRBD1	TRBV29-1	CSARTGITYGYTF	TGCAGCGCCCGGACAGGGATCACCTATGGCTACACCTTC
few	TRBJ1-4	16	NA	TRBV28	CASSSEATGDDEKLFF	TGTGCCAGCAGTTCGGAGGCCACCGGGGATGATGAAAAACTGTTTTTT
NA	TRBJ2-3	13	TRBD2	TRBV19	CASIAGGTDTQYF	TGTGCCAGTATTGCGGGAGGAACAGATACGCAGTATTTT
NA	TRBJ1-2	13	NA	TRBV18	CASSPPEGYGYTF	TGTGCCAGCTCACCACCCGAGGGCTATGGCTACACCTTC
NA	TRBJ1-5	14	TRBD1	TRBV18	CASSPGTANQPQHF	TGTGCCAGCTCCCCCGGGACAGCTAATCAGCCCCAGCATTTT
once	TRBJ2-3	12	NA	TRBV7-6	CASSPTTDTQYF	TGTGCCAGCAGCCCTACCACAGATACGCAGTATTTT
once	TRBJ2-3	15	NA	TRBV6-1	CASSEVGGRADTQYF	TGTGCCAGCAGTGAAGTCGGGGGAAGGGCAGATACGCAGTATTTT
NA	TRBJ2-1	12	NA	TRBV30	CAWIPRVGVQFF	TGTGCCTGGATCCCCCGAGTCGGTGTGCAGTTCTTC
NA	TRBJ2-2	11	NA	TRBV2	CASTGTGELFF	TGTGCCAGCACAGGCACCGGGGAGCTGTTTTTT
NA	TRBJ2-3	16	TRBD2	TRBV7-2	CASSPPGLAGGDTQYF	TGTGCCAGCAGCCCCCCGGGACTAGCGGGAGGGGATACGCAGTATTTT
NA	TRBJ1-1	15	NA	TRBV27	CASSRAGSMNTEAFF	TGTGCCAGCAGTCGAGCAGGGTCGATGAACACTGAAGCTTTCTTT
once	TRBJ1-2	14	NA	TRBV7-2	CASSYETVPYGYTF	TGTGCCAGCAGCTACGAGACAGTCCCATATGGCTACACCTTC
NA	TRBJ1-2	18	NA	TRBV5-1	CASSLNYVGGAGSYGYTF	TGCGCCAGCAGCCTGAATTATGTTGGGGGGGCTGGATCCTATGGCTACACCTTC
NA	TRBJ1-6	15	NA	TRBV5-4	CASSPNTTPNSPLHF	TGTGCCAGCAGCCCCAACACCACACCTAATTCACCCCTCCACTTT
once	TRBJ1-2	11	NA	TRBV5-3	CARSLDIDYTF	TGTGCCAGAAGCTTGGATATAGACTACACCTTC
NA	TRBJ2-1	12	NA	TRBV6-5	CASSSLAGEQFF	TGTGCCAGCAGTTCCCTAGCTGGTGAGCAGTTCTTC
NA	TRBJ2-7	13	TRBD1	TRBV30	CACTDRGDYEQYF	TGTGCCTGTACGGACAGGGGGGACTACGAGCAGTACTTC
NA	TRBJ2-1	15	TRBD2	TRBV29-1	CSATPGTSGYNEQFF	TGCAGCGCCACGCCCGGGACTAGCGGATACAATGAGCAGTTCTTC
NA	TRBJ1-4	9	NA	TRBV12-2	CAARGKLFF	TGTGCCGCTAGGGGAAAACTGTTTTTT
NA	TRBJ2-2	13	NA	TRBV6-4	CASSDPFSGELFF	TGTGCCAGCAGTGACCCCTTCTCCGGGGAGCTGTTTTTT